The rows below give T cell receptor beta chains drawn from one sample of a study of cytomegalovirus exposure and HLA in healthy donors. The protocol was immunoSEQ multiplex PCR, while the TCRdb copy is restricted to in-frame clones and leaves out a portion. The table includes more than 100,000 clones, around 66% detected once. Sequencing was carried out using PBMCs. These receptors all stem from a woman aged 50 to 65 in good health and CMV-seronegative. Both conserved end residues are part of each CDR3. The D gene is left open where the match is weak. Clone size is shown for a subset of rows, as once, few, many or a class of expanded clone.

>13|.|TRBD1|TRBJ1-2|TRBV6-5
CASSLRGYYGYTF
TGTGCCAGCAGCCTCAGGGGGTACTATGGCTACACCTTC
>13|once|TRBD1|TRBJ2-1|TRBV11-3
CASSLGQGDEQFF
TGTGCCAGCAGCCTCGGACAGGGCGATGAGCAGTTCTTC
>14|.|.|TRBJ2-2|TRBV4-1
CASKAGTNTGELFF
TGCGCCAGCAAGGCGGGAACAAACACCGGGGAGCTGTTTTTT
>14|once|.|TRBJ2-5|TRBV4-3
CASSQPGLKETQYF
TGCGCCAGCAGCCAACCAGGGCTAAAAGAGACCCAGTACTTC
>15|.|TRBD1|TRBJ2-1|TRBV7-3
CASSSQPTGIAEQFF
TGTGCCAGCAGCTCTCAACCGACAGGGATCGCTGAGCAGTTCTTC
>15|.|.|TRBJ1-5|TRBV4-1
CASSQAISSNQPQHF
TGCGCCAGCAGCCAGGCCATTTCTAGCAATCAGCCCCAGCATTTT
>16|.|.|TRBJ1-5|TRBV11-3
CASSLETEESNQPQHF
TGTGCCAGCAGCTTAGAGACAGAAGAGTCCAATCAGCCCCAGCATTTT
>15|.|TRBD1|TRBJ1-3|TRBV5-4
CASSPPTGGGNTIYF
TGTGCCAGCAGCCCCCCGACAGGGGGTGGAAACACCATATATTTT
>15|.|.|TRBJ1-2|TRBV28
CASSRILLINYGYTF
TGTGCCAGCAGCCGCATCCTCCTAATTAACTATGGCTACACCTTC
>13|.|.|TRBJ1-5|TRBV29-1
CSVANSNNQPQHF
TGCAGCGTCGCGAACAGTAATAATCAGCCCCAGCATTTT
>15|.|.|TRBJ2-7|TRBV7-9
CASSRQSGSPHEQYF
TGTGCCAGCAGCAGGCAGTCCGGGAGTCCCCACGAGCAGTACTTC
>15|.|.|TRBJ2-3|TRBV27
CASSNPAKLTDTQYF
TGTGCCAGCAGTAATCCCGCTAAACTTACAGATACGCAGTATTTT
>20|.|TRBD1|TRBJ2-3|TRBV19
CASSTPTGAAGHRGTDTQYF
TGTGCCAGTAGCACCCCAACAGGGGCTGCAGGACACAGGGGGACAGATACGCAGTATTTT
>13|few|.|TRBJ1-1|TRBV10-3
CAISGQLNTEAFF
TGTGCCATCAGTGGACAGTTGAACACTGAAGCTTTCTTT
>14|.|.|TRBJ2-1|TRBV29-1
CSVQTGSLRNEQFF
TGCAGCGTCCAAACAGGGTCGTTGAGGAATGAGCAGTTCTTC
>18|.|TRBD2|TRBJ2-3|TRBV15
CATSRAAGLAGGMDTQYF
TGTGCCACCAGCAGAGCCGCGGGACTAGCGGGAGGTATGGATACGCAGTATTTT
>18|.|TRBD1|TRBJ2-6|TRBV4-2
CASSQDRDRGSGANVLTF
TGTGCCAGCAGCCAAGACCGGGACAGGGGCTCTGGGGCCAACGTCCTGACTTTC
>15|.|TRBD2|TRBJ2-5|TRBV5-4
CASSLAGQGGETQYF
TGTGCCAGCAGCTTGGCCGGCCAGGGAGGGGAGACCCAGTACTTC
>14|few|.|TRBJ1-2|TRBV19
CASRPGQTIYGYTF
TGTGCCAGTAGGCCCGGACAGACAATCTATGGCTACACCTTC
>13|.|TRBD2|TRBJ2-5|TRBV7-2
CASSLGGYGTQYF
TGTGCCAGCAGCTTGGGGGGGTACGGGACCCAGTACTTC
>13|.|.|TRBJ1-1|TRBV11-2
CASSPGQNTEAFF
TGTGCCAGCAGCCCAGGACAGAACACTGAAGCTTTCTTT
>16|.|TRBD1|TRBJ2-7|TRBV11-2
CASVPIRRQGSYEQYF
TGTGCCAGCGTTCCCATTCGTCGACAGGGCTCCTACGAGCAGTACTTC
>15|.|TRBD1|TRBJ1-3|TRBV18
CASSPYRGNGNTIYF
TGTGCCAGCTCACCGTACAGGGGAAATGGAAACACCATATATTTT
>18|.|TRBD2|TRBJ2-6|TRBV25-1
CASSLSGDPLSGANVLTF
TGTGCCAGCAGCCTGAGCGGGGACCCCCTCTCTGGGGCCAACGTCCTGACTTTC
>15|.|TRBD1|TRBJ2-5|TRBV12-5
CASERPGQAQETQYF
TGTGCTAGTGAAAGACCGGGACAGGCACAAGAGACCCAGTACTTC
>16|few|.|TRBJ2-7|TRBV27
CASSLSAPPFGYEQYF
TGTGCCAGCAGTTTATCGGCCCCCCCTTTTGGCTACGAGCAGTACTTC
>13|.|.|TRBJ1-2|TRBV2
CASTHKGGYGYTF
TGTGCCAGTACCCACAAAGGGGGATATGGCTACACCTTC
>15|.|TRBD1|TRBJ1-5|TRBV5-8
CASSQGQGWNQPQHF
TGTGCCAGCAGCCAGGGACAGGGCTGGAATCAGCCCCAGCATTTT
>14|few|.|TRBJ2-5|TRBV7-9
CASREQLEGETQYF
TGTGCCAGCAGGGAACAGCTGGAGGGTGAGACCCAGTACTTC
>15|.|TRBD1|TRBJ2-7|TRBV13
CASSHSRRDRYEQYF
TGTGCCAGCAGCCACTCACGCCGGGACAGATACGAGCAGTACTTC
>14|few|TRBD2|TRBJ2-7|TRBV19
CASREAAGEYEQYF
TGTGCCAGCAGAGAGGCAGCGGGAGAGTACGAGCAGTACTTC
>14|.|.|TRBJ1-2|TRBV2
CASSESTAFYGYTF
TGTGCCAGCAGTGAATCGACTGCTTTCTATGGCTACACCTTC
>16|.|TRBD1|TRBJ2-4|TRBV18
CASSLGQGLAKNIQYF
TGTGCCAGCTCACTCGGACAGGGTCTAGCCAAAAACATTCAGTACTTC
>12|.|.|TRBJ1-1|TRBV11-2
CASLDPGAEAFF
TGTGCCAGCCTCGACCCGGGGGCTGAAGCTTTCTTT
>13|few|.|TRBJ1-5|TRBV28
CASTQQAFGPQHF
TGTGCCAGCACTCAACAGGCCTTCGGGCCCCAGCATTTT
>12|.|TRBD1|TRBJ2-7|TRBV10-3
CAIGTATYEQYF
TGTGCCATCGGGACAGCTACCTACGAGCAGTACTTC
>13|.|TRBD2|TRBJ2-5|TRBV10-3
CAIKGLGQETQYF
TGTGCCATCAAGGGACTAGGCCAAGAGACCCAGTACTTC
>13|.|.|TRBJ1-2|TRBV6-5
CASSPDSFYGYTF
TGTGCCAGCAGCCCGGACAGCTTCTATGGCTACACCTTC
>16|.|.|TRBJ1-3|TRBV4-2
CASSQEMSNSGNTIYF
TGTGCCAGCAGCCAAGAGATGAGCAACTCTGGAAACACCATATATTTT
>12|.|.|TRBJ1-5|TRBV2
CASGRDNQPQHF
TGTGCCAGCGGCAGGGACAATCAGCCCCAGCATTTT
>15|.|.|TRBJ1-1|TRBV5-1
CASSLGLERISEAFF
TGCGCCAGCAGCTTGGGGTTGGAGAGAATCTCTGAAGCTTTCTTT
>13|.|TRBD2|TRBJ2-5|TRBV6-5
CASRRTSGETQYF
TGTGCCAGCAGGCGGACTAGCGGAGAGACCCAGTACTTC
>16|.|.|TRBJ2-5|TRBV18
CASSPRRRQDQETQYF
TGTGCCAGCTCACCAAGGCGCAGGCAAGACCAAGAGACCCAGTACTTC
>17|.|.|TRBJ1-5|TRBV4-3
CASSQVSTGYSNQPQHF
TGCGCCAGCAGCCAAGTAAGTACGGGGTATAGCAATCAGCCCCAGCATTTT